This paragraph reports one T cell receptor (beta chain). Clones were sequenced by immunoSEQ multiplex PCR, and TCRdb holds only the in-frame ones, with some missing. The data show about 2.1 million clones, with 85% to 95% seen just once and under 2% held by the top ten. In the naive CD8 group, cells lacked CD45RO and were positively selected for CCR7, so terminally differentiated effector memory CD45RA+ cells were left out. These data belong to a study of shared clonotypes between healthy human individuals. Germline lookup yields CDR1 MNHEY and CDR2 SMNVEV (reference sequence). CDR3 length equals 14 residues. With 3 bases removed from V and 4 bases from J, the gap between germline ends came to 10 bases.

The chain couples TRBV27 to TRBJ1-5, with D perhaps TRBD1 (5 bases). The receptor was isolated from a young man in good health. Some clones in this sample may be carry-over from other donors' samples. Material for sequencing was naive CD8+ T cells from PBMCs. CDR3 loop: CASSFAGWNQPQHF. The CDR3 nucleotides are TGTGCCAGCAGTTTTGCAGGGTGGAATCAGCCCCAGCATTTT.